A selection of T cell receptor beta chains follows, all from one sample in a study of T cell responses to AZD1222 COVID-19 vaccine. The repertoire was sequenced with immunoSEQ multiplex PCR; TCRdb's copy has only in-frame clones and lacks some. The profile shows approximately 80,000 clones, about nine tenths of them singletons. Sequencing used peripheral blood, obtained 28 days after the second AZD1222 dose. Receptors were obtained from an adult who received the AZD1222 COVID-19 vaccine. Each CDR3 is given with its conserved first and last residue. The D gene is left open where the match is weak. Clone size appears in some rows only: once, few, many, or a class for an expanded clone.

>TRBV4-2|-|TRBJ1-3|TRBD1
TGTGCCAGCAGCCAAGCGGGACAGGGCACCGGCACCATATATTTT
CASSQAGQGTGTIYF
>TRBV19|-|TRBJ1-6|-
TGTGCCAGTAGGGGTCGGACGGGTAATTCACCCCTCCACTTT
CASRGRTGNSPLHF
>TRBV6-5|-|TRBJ1-1|-
TGTGCCAGCAGGTCCGTCGTTGGGGGCTCTGAAGCTTTCTTT
CASRSVVGGSEAFF
>TRBV24-1|once|TRBJ1-5|-
TGTGCCACCAAGGGGCGCGGGGCTAGCAATCAGCCCCAGCATTTT
CATKGRGASNQPQHF
>TRBV19|-|TRBJ1-4|-
TGTGCCAGTAGGGGGGCGGGACCCCCTAATGAAAAACTGTTTTTT
CASRGAGPPNEKLFF
>TRBV18|-|TRBJ1-1|TRBD1
TGTGCCAGCTCACGGGACAGGACTGAAGCTTTCTTT
CASSRDRTEAFF
>TRBV27|-|TRBJ2-7|TRBD1
TGTGCCAGCAGTCTAGGTGGGACAGCAGGCGAGCAGTACTTC
CASSLGGTAGEQYF
>TRBV5-5|-|TRBJ1-2|-
TGTGCCAGCAGCTTGGAGCCTGCTAACTATGGCTACACCTTC
CASSLEPANYGYTF
>TRBV7-8|once|TRBJ1-2|-
TGTGCCAGCAGCTTAGGACAGCAGGGTGGCTACACCTTC
CASSLGQQGGYTF
>TRBV20-1|-|TRBJ1-2|-
TGCAGTGGCCCGACAGGCACCTTC
CSGPTGTF
>TRBV4-1|-|TRBJ1-4|-
TGCGCCAGCAGGCGGGAGGATAGGGGAGGAGAAAAACTGTTTTTT
CASRREDRGGEKLFF
>TRBV11-2|-|TRBJ2-2|-
TGTGCCAGCAGCTCGGGGCTAATGAACACCGGGGAGCTGTTTTTT
CASSSGLMNTGELFF
>TRBV4-3|-|TRBJ1-4|-
TGCGCCAGCAGCCAAGTTGGTCAACTACTCAATGAAAAACTGTTTTTT
CASSQVGQLLNEKLFF
>TRBV30|-|TRBJ2-7|-
TGTGCCTGGACACAGACGGGGGTCGGCGAGCAGTACTTC
CAWTQTGVGEQYF
>TRBV6-5|-|TRBJ1-1|TRBD1
TGTGCCAGCAGTTACGGACAGGGAGGAACTGAAGCTTTCTTT
CASSYGQGGTEAFF
>TRBV11-3|-|TRBJ2-2|-
TGTGCCAGCAGCTTGCAGGGCGGGGAGCTGTTTTTT
CASSLQGGELFF
>TRBV24-1|-|TRBJ1-4|-
TGTGCCACCAAAGGGGCAGAGAATGAAAAACTGTTTTTT
CATKGAENEKLFF
>TRBV12-3/TRBV12-4|-|TRBJ2-2|-
TGTGCCAGCAGTTGGGTCGGGGAGCTGTTTTTT
CASSWVGELFF
>TRBV5-1|-|TRBJ1-5|-
TGCGCCAGCAGCACCGAGACAGGGCCCCAGCATTTT
CASSTETGPQHF
>TRBV30|-|TRBJ2-7|-
TGTGCCTGGAGAAGAGTTTTGTCCTACGAGCAGTACTTC
CAWRRVLSYEQYF
>TRBV7-3|-|TRBJ2-7|TRBD1
TGTGCCAGCAGCTACGGGACAGGGGCATCCTACGAGCAGTACTTC
CASSYGTGASYEQYF
>TRBV9|-|TRBJ1-2|TRBD1
TGTGCCAGCAGCGTAGATGGGGGACAGGGGGCGGGCTACACCTTC
CASSVDGGQGAGYTF
>TRBV7-6|-|TRBJ2-7|-
TGTGCCAGCAGCTTAGGTCACTCAAGCTCCTACGAGCAGTACTTC
CASSLGHSSSYEQYF
>TRBV7-9|-|TRBJ1-6|-
TGTGCCAGCAGCTCCCCGACAGACCCTAATTCACCCCTCCACTTT
CASSSPTDPNSPLHF
>TRBV6-1|-|TRBJ2-7|-
TGTGCCAGCAAAAATATACAGGGTTTGGACGAGCAGTACTTC
CASKNIQGLDEQYF
>TRBV6-5|-|TRBJ1-5|TRBD1
TGTGCCAGCAGCACGACAGGGGGCGCGGGGCAGCCCCAGCATTTT
CASSTTGGAGQPQHF
>TRBV3-1/TRBV3-2|few|TRBJ1-2|TRBD1
TGTGCCAGCAGCCAGGACAGGGAATCGGCGGGCTACACCTTC
CASSQDRESAGYTF
>TRBV29-1|-|TRBJ1-5|-
TGCAGCGTTTCAGGGCCCTTCCCGCACAGCAATCAGCCCCAGCATTTT
CSVSGPFPHSNQPQHF
>TRBV27|-|TRBJ2-3|-
TGTGCCAGCGGCCGGGGCAGGGAGGCAGATACGCAGTATTTT
CASGRGREADTQYF
>TRBV12-3/TRBV12-4|-|TRBJ1-2|TRBD1
TGTGCCAGCAGTTTTGGGCAGGGGGATGGCTACACCTTC
CASSFGQGDGYTF
>TRBV7-9|-|TRBJ1-2|-
TGTGCCAGCAGCTTAACGGGGGGGGCGGGTGGTGGCTACACCTTC
CASSLTGGAGGGYTF
>TRBV5-1|-|TRBJ2-3|-
TGCGCCAGCAGCTTGTCGGACATAACAGATACGCAGTATTTT
CASSLSDITDTQYF
>TRBV28|-|TRBJ1-2|-
TGTGCCAGCACCTCCGCAAGCTATGGCTACACCTTC
CASTSASYGYTF
>TRBV9|few|TRBJ1-2|-
TGTGCCAGCAGCGTTTCTAGGGGTACCCGATATGGCTACACCTTC
CASSVSRGTRYGYTF
>TRBV9|-|TRBJ2-3|TRBD2
TGTGCCAGCAGCGTCCTAGCGGGAGATGCAGCAGATACGCAGTATTTT
CASSVLAGDAADTQYF
>TRBV5-1|-|TRBJ1-3|-
TGCGCCAGCAGCCTCGAACCGGGACTCGGAAACACCATATATTTT
CASSLEPGLGNTIYF
>TRBV11-3|-|TRBJ2-5|TRBD1
TGTGCCAGCAGCTTAAGGACAGGGGGTGAGACCCAGTACTTC
CASSLRTGGETQYF
>TRBV9|-|TRBJ1-4|TRBD1
TGTGCCAGCAGCACCTCGGGACAGGATGAAAAACTGTTTTTT
CASSTSGQDEKLFF
>TRBV18|-|TRBJ2-4|-
TGTGCCAGCTCCCGGGACCCGACAGCCAAAAACATTCAGTACTTC
CASSRDPTAKNIQYF
>TRBV5-5|-|TRBJ1-2|TRBD1
TGTGCCAGCAGCTGGGACAGTTTAGTTTATGGCTACACCTTC
CASSWDSLVYGYTF
>TRBV19|once|TRBJ2-3|-
TGTGCCAGTAGTTCCTGGACGTCACCTACTAGCACAGATACGCAGTATTTT
CASSSWTSPTSTDTQYF
>TRBV6-2/TRBV6-3|-|TRBJ2-1|TRBD1
TGTGCCAGCAGTTACGGACAGGTCCCTGAGCAGTTCTTC
CASSYGQVPEQFF
>TRBV5-1|once|TRBJ1-3|-
TGCGCCAGCAGCTTGGTGTTGGGCTCTGGAAACACCATATATTTT
CASSLVLGSGNTIYF
>TRBV2|-|TRBJ1-2|-
TGTGCCAGCAGACCCCCGGGGGGTTCTGGCTACACCTTC
CASRPPGGSGYTF
>TRBV28|-|TRBJ2-6|TRBD1
TGTGCCAGCAGTTCCCTACGACAGGGGGAGAACGTCCTGACTTTC
CASSSLRQGENVLTF
>TRBV9|-|TRBJ1-3|TRBD1
TGTGCCAGCAGCGTAAGGGGGACAGGGGGAAACACCATATATTTT
CASSVRGTGGNTIYF
>TRBV20-1|-|TRBJ2-1|-
TGCAGTGCTAGAACGGGCTATGAGCAGTTCTTC
CSARTGYEQFF
>TRBV7-6|-|TRBJ2-1|TRBD2
TGTGCCAGCAGCTTAGCAGGCAGGGCGGGGGGTGAGCAGTTCTTC
CASSLAGRAGGEQFF
>TRBV29-1|-|TRBJ2-2|-
TGCAGAAGGATCTGGAAGACCGGGGAGCTGTTTTTT
CRRIWKTGELFF
>TRBV5-1|-|TRBJ2-6|TRBD2
TGCGCCAGCAGTCGGGAGGGGTCTGCTGGGGCCAACGTCCTGACTTTC
CASSREGSAGANVLTF
>TRBV7-2|-|TRBJ2-3|-
TGTGCCAGCAGCTTCCCCCAGCTGGATACGCAGTATTTT
CASSFPQLDTQYF
>TRBV19|-|TRBJ2-4|-
TGTGCCAGTAGTATCGACAGGCTTCTAGCCAAAAACATTCAGTACTTC
CASSIDRLLAKNIQYF
>TRBV13|-|TRBJ1-2|-
TGTGCCAGCAGCACCCACAGGGATGGCTACACCTTC
CASSTHRDGYTF